This T cell receptor (beta chain) comes out of a study of T cell responses to AZD1222 COVID-19 vaccine. To note about this clone: Its matching antigen is unknown. This same CDR3 is encoded by further DNA sequences in the sample.

Findings and limits, study-wide: Females made up more of the donors, who were largely white British, and clonal diversity may have come out too low. The span of vaccine-associated CD4 TCRs extended across spike, with dominance at 160-218 and 743-854.

The ends lost 4 bases at V and 3 bases at J; junction bases unmatched: 5. Germline CDR1 SGHRS, CDR2 YFSETQ. This CDR3 is built from 14 residues. Sequencing used immunoSEQ multiplex PCR; TCRdb keeps in-frame clones, though not all of them. Of about 140,000 clones listed, roughly 89% are singletons. The gene calls are TRBV5-1 and TRBJ2-5, with TRBD1 matching 8 bases. The sequencing here drew on peripheral blood, taken 28 days after the second dose of the MenACWY control vaccine. The receptor comes from an adult who received the MenACWY meningococcal vaccine as a control. CDR3 sequence reads: CASSPGTGKETQYF. The CDR3 nucleotides are TGCGCCAGCAGCCCGGGGACAGGCAAAGAGACCCAGTACTTC.